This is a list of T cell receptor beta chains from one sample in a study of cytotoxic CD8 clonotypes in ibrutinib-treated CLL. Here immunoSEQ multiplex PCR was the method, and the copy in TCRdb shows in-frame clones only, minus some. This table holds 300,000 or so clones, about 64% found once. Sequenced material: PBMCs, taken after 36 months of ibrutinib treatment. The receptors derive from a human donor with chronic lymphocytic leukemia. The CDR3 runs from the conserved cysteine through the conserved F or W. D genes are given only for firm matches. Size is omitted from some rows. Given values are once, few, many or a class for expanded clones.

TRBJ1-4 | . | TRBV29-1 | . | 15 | TGCAGCGTTGAAGCCCGGACGGGGCGAGGGGAAAAACTGTTTTTT | CSVEARTGRGEKLFF
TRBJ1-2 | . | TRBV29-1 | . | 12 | TGCAGCGTTGACAGGGTAGGAGGTGGCTACACCTTC | CSVDRVGGGYTF
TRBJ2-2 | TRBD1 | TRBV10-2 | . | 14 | TGCGCCAGTCAACAGGGGTTCAACACCGGGGAGCTGTTTTTT | CASQQGFNTGELFF
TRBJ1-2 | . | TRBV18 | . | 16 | TGTGCCAGCTCACTTCGGGGAGACACTAATCACTATGGCTACACCTTC | CASSLRGDTNHYGYTF
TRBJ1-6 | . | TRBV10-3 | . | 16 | TGTGCCACACGAGAGGGACTGAGCTCCTATAATTCACCCCTCCACTTT | CATREGLSSYNSPLHF
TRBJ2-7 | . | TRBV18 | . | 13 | TGTGCCAGCTCACCACGGGCGTCTTACGAGCAGTACTTC | CASSPRASYEQYF
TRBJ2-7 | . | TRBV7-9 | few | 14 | TGTGCCAGCAGCTTGCTGGACGTCGGTTACGAGCAGTACTTC | CASSLLDVGYEQYF
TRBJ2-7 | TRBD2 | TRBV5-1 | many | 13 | TGCGCCAGCAGCTTTGGCGGGGGAGACGAGCAGTACTTC | CASSFGGGDEQYF
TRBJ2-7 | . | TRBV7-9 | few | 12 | TGTGCCAGCAGCTCAGAGGGATACGAGCAGTACTTC | CASSSEGYEQYF
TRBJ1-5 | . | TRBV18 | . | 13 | TGTGCCAGCTCACCATGGGGGGACCAGCCCCAGCATTTT | CASSPWGDQPQHF
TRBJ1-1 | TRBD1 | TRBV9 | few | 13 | TGTGCCAGCACCGGACAGGGGATCACTGAAGCTTTCTTT | CASTGQGITEAFF
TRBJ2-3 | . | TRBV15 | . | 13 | TGTGCCACCAGCAAGCAGGGGTCAGATACGCAGTATTTT | CATSKQGSDTQYF
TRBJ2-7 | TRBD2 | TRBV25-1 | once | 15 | TGTGCCAGCAGTGGGACTAGCGGGAGAGGCTACGAGCAGTACTTC | CASSGTSGRGYEQYF
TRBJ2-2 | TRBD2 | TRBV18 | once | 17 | TGTGCCAGCTCCCCAAGACTAGCGGGAGGTTCCACCGGGGAGCTGTTTTTT | CASSPRLAGGSTGELFF
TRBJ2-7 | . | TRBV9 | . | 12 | TGTGCCAGCAGCGTACCTCAGGGCGAGCAGTACTTC | CASSVPQGEQYF
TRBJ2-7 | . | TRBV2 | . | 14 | TGTGCCAGCTGCTTGGCGGGGCCATCCTACGAGCAGTACTTC | CASCLAGPSYEQYF
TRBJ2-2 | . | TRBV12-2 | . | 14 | TGTGCAAGTCTCTGCGGGACTCCCACCGGGGAGCTGTTTTTT | CASLCGTPTGELFF
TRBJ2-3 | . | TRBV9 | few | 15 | TGTGCCAGCAGCGTAGGGGTTAGCTTCACAGATACGCAGTATTTT | CASSVGVSFTDTQYF
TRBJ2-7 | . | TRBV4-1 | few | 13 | TGCGCCAGCAGCCAAAGTTTCGCCTACGAGCAGTACTTC | CASSQSFAYEQYF
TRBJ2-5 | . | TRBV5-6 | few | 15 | TGTGCCAGCAGCTTTGGGGGATTAGGGCAAGAGACCCAGTACTTC | CASSFGGLGQETQYF
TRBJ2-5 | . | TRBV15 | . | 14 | TGTGCCACCAGCAGGGGAGGCTATTTGGAGACCCAGTACTTC | CATSRGGYLETQYF
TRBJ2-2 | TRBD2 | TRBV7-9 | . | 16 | TGTGCCAGCAGCATCGGACTAGCGGGGCGGTCCGGGGAGCTGTTTTTT | CASSIGLAGRSGELFF
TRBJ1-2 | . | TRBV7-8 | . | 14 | TGTGCCAGCAGCCGGGAGTCCTCTAACTATGGCTACACCTTC | CASSRESSNYGYTF
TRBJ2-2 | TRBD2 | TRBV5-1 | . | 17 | TGCGCCAGCAGCTTGTATCCGGGGGGGAGGACCACCGGGGAGCTGTTTTTT | CASSLYPGGRTTGELFF
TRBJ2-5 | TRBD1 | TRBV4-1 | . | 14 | TGCGCCAGCAGCCAATTAGGGACAGAAGAGACCCAGTACTTC | CASSQLGTEETQYF
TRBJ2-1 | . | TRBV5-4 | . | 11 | TGTGCCAGCAGCTTGGGTGGTGAGCAGTTCTTC | CASSLGGEQFF
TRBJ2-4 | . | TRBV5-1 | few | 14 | TGCGCCAGCAGCTTGGGCCTAGCCAAAAACATTCAGTACTTC | CASSLGLAKNIQYF
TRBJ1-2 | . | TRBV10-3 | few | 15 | TGTGCCATCAGTGAGTCAGTAGTTTTCGGGGACGGCTACACCTTC | CAISESVVFGDGYTF
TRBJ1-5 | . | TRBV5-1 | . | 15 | TGCGCCAGCAGCAGGGACGGCTTTAGCAATCAGCCCCAGCATTTT | CASSRDGFSNQPQHF
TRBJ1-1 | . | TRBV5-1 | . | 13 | TGCGCCAGCACACTTACAGTGAACACTGAAGCTTTCTTT | CASTLTVNTEAFF
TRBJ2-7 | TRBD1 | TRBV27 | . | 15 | TGTGCCAGCAGTCCTCGGACAGGGTCTGCGTACGAGCAGTACTTC | CASSPRTGSAYEQYF
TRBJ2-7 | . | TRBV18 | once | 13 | TGTGCCAGCTCCCCGCCCGACAGGTACGAGCAGTACTTC | CASSPPDRYEQYF
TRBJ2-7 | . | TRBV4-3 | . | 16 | TGCGCCAGCAGCCAAGAAGAGGACATCTCAATCTACGAGCAGTACTTC | CASSQEEDISIYEQYF
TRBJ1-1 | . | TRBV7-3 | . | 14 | TGTGCCAGCAGCTTTGGAGCTCGCGGCACTGAAGCTTTCTTT | CASSFGARGTEAFF